This T cell receptor beta chain was documented in a study of T cell responses to AZD1222 COVID-19 vaccine. Study results and caveats: Possibly, clonal diversity was underestimated; donors were largely white British and included more females. The peak T cell response came first, and repertoires were sampled only after it. Mapped onto spike, vaccine-associated CD4 TCRs spanned it and were dominant at 160-218 and 743-854. Recipients of two AZD1222 doses showed rising Spike-specific TCR breadth and depth.

The CDR3 totals 15 residues. V shed 2 bases and J shed 2 bases, with 12 bases lying between them. Looked up from germline, CDR1 is SGHRS and CDR2 is YFSETQ. TCRdb's copy holds only in-frame clones and misses some; the assay was immunoSEQ multiplex PCR. The data hold about 150,000 clones, with 70% to 90% observed a single time. On this clone itself: Its antigen is not identified.

The chain joins TRBV5-1 to TRBJ2-3, with D possibly matching TRBD2 (6 bases). The TCR originated in an adult in good health. The specimen comprised peripheral blood, sampled on day 0 of AZD1222 vaccination. CDR3 in amino acids: CASSFLGGNTDTQYF. The CDR3 DNA follows: TGCGCCAGCAGCTTTCTCGGCGGGAACACAGATACGCAGTATTTT.